Each of the 20 T cell receptor beta chains below was sequenced from the same sample in a study of T cells in localized non-small cell lung cancer. TCRdb's copy holds only in-frame clones and misses some; the assay was immunoSEQ multiplex PCR. The table shows roughly 61,000 clones, with roughly 80% occurring only once. This sample comprised PBMCs, obtained before any cancer treatment. Source of these receptors: a man between 40 and 70 years old with stage II lung adenocarcinoma.

This clone was seen more than once but under ten times. The rearrangement links TRBV20-1 to TRBJ1-1; D not certain. Germline V lookup: CDR1 DFQATT, CDR2 SNEGSKA (reference sequence). V was cut by 5 bases and J by 5 bases, with 9 bases left in between. The CDR3 length is 11 residues. The CDR3 region is CSAGHETEAFF. The CDR3 DNA is TGCAGTGCTGGGCATGAAACTGAAGCTTTCTTT.

The chain joins TRBV30 to TRBJ2-6; D is ambiguous. The CDR3 loop spans 15 amino acids. Germline V gene lookup returns CDR1 GTSNPN and CDR2 SVGIG (reference sequence). V lost 7 bases and J lost 2, with 15 bases in between. The CDR3 sequence is CALSGLDPGANVLTF. The CDR3 region has the DNA TGTGCCTTATCAGGTCTAGACCCTGGGGCCAACGTCCTGACTTTC.

In its sample, this clone was seen a few times. The V gene is TRBV7-9, the J gene TRBJ2-5; 10 bases fit TRBD2. The CDR3 totals 16 residues. Trimming cost V 2 bases and J 5 bases; bases outside gene matches: 8. Germline V gene lookup returns CDR1 SEHNR and CDR2 FQNEAQ (reference sequence). In DNA form, the CDR3 reads TGTGCCAGCAGCTTACGCAGCGGGAGGGCCTGGGAGACCCAGTACTTC. Translation: CASSLRSGRAWETQYF.

The chain links TRBV7-2 to TRBJ1-1; 7 nucleotides agree with TRBD1. V gave up 0 bases and J gave up 4 bases; unmatched junction bases: 5. The CDR3 length is 15 residues. The V gene's germline CDR1 is SGHTA and CDR2 FQGNSA. The CDR3 reads CASSLASTGSTEAFF. CDR3 nucleotides: TGTGCCAGCAGCTTAGCGTCGACAGGGTCCACTGAAGCTTTCTTT.

This clone showed up just a few times. The chain recombines TRBV7-6 with TRBJ2-1, with 8 bases lining up with TRBD2. The junction had 7 bases not matched to a gene; V was cut back by 3 bases and J by 0 bases. The CDR3 runs 17 residues. Per germline, CDR1 SGHVS and CDR2 FNYEAQ. The DNA for the CDR3 is TGTGCCAGCAGCTTGGCTAGCGGGCAAAGCTCCTACAATGAGCAGTTCTTC. Encoded protein: CASSLASGQSSYNEQFF.

With regard to this clone: Relative to the germline gene, one junction end is altered; a read error may explain this. J is TRBJ2-2 and V is TRBV10-3; 7 nucleotides line up with TRBD1. This CDR3 region has 17 residues. Germline CDR1 and CDR2: ENHRY and SYGVKD. DNA of the CDR3: TGTGCCATCATGAGGGAATACGGACAGGTGTCCACCGAGGAGCTGTTTTTT. Residues: CAIMREYGQVSTEELFF.

The V and J genes are TRBV30 and TRBJ2-1; the D is unclear. Germline loops: CDR1 GTSNPN, CDR2 SVGIG (reference sequence). The length of the CDR3 is 13 residues. V lost 1 base and J 0 bases, leaving 4 bases between the germline ends. This CDR3 is CAWSGLSYNEQFF. CDR3 DNA: TGTGCCTGGAGTGGCCTCTCCTACAATGAGCAGTTCTTC.

The rearrangement joins TRBV5-6 to TRBJ1-1; D is possibly TRBD1 (5 bases). The CDR3 extends over 14 amino acids. V lost 7 bases and J 0 bases, leaving 13 bases between the germline ends. The germline V gene encodes CDR1 SGHDT and CDR2 YYEEEE. The CDR3: CASFRGGMNTEAFF. CDR3 in DNA: TGTGCCAGCTTTAGGGGAGGAATGAACACTGAAGCTTTCTTT.

This rearrangement joins TRBV19 to TRBJ2-1; 11 bases map to TRBD2. J lost 3 bases, V lost 5 bases, and 3 bases had no gene match. The CDR3 is made up of 15 amino acids. Germline V lookup: CDR1 LNHDA, CDR2 SQIVND (reference sequence). CDR3 region: CASSAGTSGYNEQFF. The CDR3 bases are TGTGCCAGTAGTGCCGGGACTAGCGGCTACAATGAGCAGTTCTTC.

CDR3 protein: CASSPTGRDLYEQYF. The CDR3 DNA sequence: TGCGCCAGCAGCCCTACAGGGAGGGATCTCTACGAGCAGTACTTC. This rearrangement joins TRBV5-1 to TRBJ2-7, with a weak D call TRBD2 (7 bases). Germline CDR1 is SGHRS and CDR2 is YFSETQ. The V end was cut by 4 bases, the J end by 3 bases, with 17 bases between. The CDR3 runs 15 residues.

The chain carries TRBV7-9 and TRBJ2-1; 10 bases map to TRBD2. J gave up 7 bases and V 4 bases, and 10 bases lay outside the gene matches. The CDR3 contains 16 residues. Germline V gives CDR1 SEHNR, CDR2 FQNEAQ (reference sequence). CDR3 in amino acids: CASSWSSGRIGNEQFF. The CDR3 DNA follows: TGTGCCAGCAGCTGGTCTAGCGGGAGAATCGGTAATGAGCAGTTCTTC.

The chain joins TRBV30 to TRBJ2-5; no definite D call. V gave up 4 bases and J gave up 5 bases, with 11 bases separating them. CDR3 length equals 12 residues. CDR1 and CDR2 from the germline V gene are GTSNPN and SVGIG (reference sequence). CDR3 amino acids: CAWTGTRETQYF. Written as DNA, the CDR3 is TGTGCCTGGACGGGCACGAGGGAGACCCAGTACTTC.

This chain joins TRBV5-1 and TRBJ2-2, with D possibly matching TRBD1 (5 bases). Germline values: CDR1 SGHRS, CDR2 YFSETQ. V was pared by 0 bases and J by 3 bases, with 12 bases between. This CDR3 spans 16 amino acids. CDR3 nucleotide sequence: TGCGCCAGCAGCTTGGTTGGGGCGCTTGACACCGGGGAGCTGTTTTTT. Translating it yields CASSLVGALDTGELFF. Complete variable domain (other parts from reference TRBV5-1 and TRBJ2-2): KAGVTQTPRYLIKTRGQQVTLSCSPISGHRSVSWYQQTPGQGLQFLFEYFSETQRNKGNFPGRFSGRQFSNSRSEMNVSTLELGDSALYLCASSLVGALDTGELFFGEGSRLTVL.

This chain uses TRBV29-1 with TRBJ2-7; D uncertain. Trimming left V 6 bases short and J 2 bases short, with 11 bases between. The CDR3 runs to 12 residues. The germline gives CDR1 SQVTM, CDR2 ANQGSEA. CDR3 nucleotide sequence: TGCAGCGTGGTGACCGATACCTACGAGCAGTACTTC. It yields the protein CSVVTDTYEQYF.

The gene calls are TRBV7-6 and TRBJ1-2; D may be TRBD1 (6 bases). Per the germline V gene, CDR1 is SGHVS and CDR2 is FNYEAQ. The CDR3 spans 17 residues. V dropped 0 bases and J dropped 8 bases, with 22 bases sitting between them. The CDR3 reads CASSLAYRDNREWGYTF. The CDR3 DNA sequence: TGTGCCAGCAGCTTAGCCTACCGGGACAATCGAGAGTGGGGCTACACCTTC. Full variable domain (missing parts from reference TRBV7-6 and TRBJ1-2): GAGVSQSPRYKVTKRGQDVALRCDPISGHVSLYWYRQALGQGPEFLTYFNYEAQQDKSGLPNDRFSAERPEGSISTLTIQRTEQRDSAMYRCASSLAYRDNREWGYTFGSGTRLTVV.

Remarks on this clone: The junction departs from germline at one end; a sequencing error may be responsible. The V and J genes are TRBV7-7 and TRBJ2-5; D is uncertain. The CDR3 runs 14 residues. CDR1 is SSHAT and CDR2 is FNYEAQ in the germline V gene (reference sequence). This CDR3 is CASSSRQTLETQYF. Written as DNA, the CDR3 is TGTGCTAGCAGCTCCCGGCAGACCCTGGAGACCCAGTACTTC.

The rearrangement uses TRBV6-5 and TRBJ1-1; D gene ambiguous. The CDR3 is 14 residues long. Trimming took 6 bases from V and 4 from J, leaving 15 bases between them. CDR1 is MNHEY and CDR2 is SVGAGI in the germline V gene. CDR3 nucleotides: TGTGCCAGCAGAGAGACGGGCATCGGCACTGAAGCTTTCTTT. It yields the protein CASRETGIGTEAFF.

The chain is built from TRBV6-6 and TRBJ2-2, with D possibly matching TRBD1 (6 bases). CDR1 and CDR2 from the germline V gene are MNHNY and SVGAGI (reference sequence). V lost 4 bases and J 5 bases, leaving 17 bases between the germline ends. The CDR3 is made up of 16 amino acids. CDR3 residues: CASSSPQGIGTGELFF. CDR3 in DNA: TGTGCCAGCAGTTCCCCACAGGGTATTGGGACCGGGGAGCTGTTTTTT.

The CDR3 region is CASSRGLADTDTQYF. The CDR3 DNA reads TGTGCCAGCAGCCGGGGACTAGCGGACACAGATACGCAGTATTTT. The rearrangement links TRBV4-2 to TRBJ2-3; TRBD2 matches at 11 bases. Germline V gene data show CDR1 as LGHNA and CDR2 as YNFKEQ. The CDR3 sequence is 15 residues long. V lost 4 bases and J lost 2; bases outside the gene matches: 2.

The J gene is TRBJ1-2, the V gene TRBV25-1, with 9 bases matching TRBD1. This CDR3 region has 13 residues. The J segment lost 6 bases and the V segment lost 6 bases, leaving 5 bases of the junction unmatched. CDR1 and CDR2 from the germline V gene are MGHDK and SYGVNS. The CDR3 loop is CASRQGAEDGYTF. DNA for the CDR3: TGTGCCAGCAGACAGGGGGCTGAGGATGGCTACACCTTC.